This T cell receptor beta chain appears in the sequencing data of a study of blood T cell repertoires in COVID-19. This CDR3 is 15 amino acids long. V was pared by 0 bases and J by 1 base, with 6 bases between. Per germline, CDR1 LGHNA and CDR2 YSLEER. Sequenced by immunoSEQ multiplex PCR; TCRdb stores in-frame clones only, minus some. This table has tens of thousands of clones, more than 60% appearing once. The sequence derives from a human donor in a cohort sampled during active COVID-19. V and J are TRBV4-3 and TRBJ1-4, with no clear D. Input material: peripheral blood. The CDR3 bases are TGCGCCAGCAGCCAAGATGGGAGAACTAATGAAAAACTGTTTTTT. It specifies CASSQDGRTNEKLFF.